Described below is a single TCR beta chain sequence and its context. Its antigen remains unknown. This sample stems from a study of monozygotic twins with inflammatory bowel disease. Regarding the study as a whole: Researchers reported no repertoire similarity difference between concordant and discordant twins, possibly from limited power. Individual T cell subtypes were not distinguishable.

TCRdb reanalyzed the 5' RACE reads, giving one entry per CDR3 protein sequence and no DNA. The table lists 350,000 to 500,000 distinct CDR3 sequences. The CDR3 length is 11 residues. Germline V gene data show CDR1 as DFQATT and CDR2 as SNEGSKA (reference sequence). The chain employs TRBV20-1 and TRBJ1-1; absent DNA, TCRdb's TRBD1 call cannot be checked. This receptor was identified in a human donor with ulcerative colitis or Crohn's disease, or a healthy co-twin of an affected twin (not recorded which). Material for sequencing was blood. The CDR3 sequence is CSARERGEAFF.